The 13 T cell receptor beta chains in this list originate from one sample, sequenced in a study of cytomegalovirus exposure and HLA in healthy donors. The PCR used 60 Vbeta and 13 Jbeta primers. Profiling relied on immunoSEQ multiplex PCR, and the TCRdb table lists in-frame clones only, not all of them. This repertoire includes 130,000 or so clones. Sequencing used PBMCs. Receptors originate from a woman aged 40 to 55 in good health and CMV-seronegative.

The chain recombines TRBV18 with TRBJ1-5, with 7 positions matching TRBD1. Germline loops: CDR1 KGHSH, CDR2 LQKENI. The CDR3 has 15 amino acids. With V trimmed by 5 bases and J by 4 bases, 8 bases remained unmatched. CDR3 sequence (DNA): TGTGCCAGCTCATCAACAGGGGATGGGAATCAGCCCCAGCATTTT. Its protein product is CASSSTGDGNQPQHF.

The DNA of the CDR3 is TGTGCCAGCGAGGCTAACTATGGCTACACCTTC. Translation gives CASEANYGYTF. The chain carries TRBV2 and TRBJ1-2; no clear D gene. This CDR3 spans 11 amino acids. The germline V gene encodes CDR1 SNHLY and CDR2 FYNNEI. The V end was cut by 8 bases, the J end by 0 bases, with 4 bases between. Full variable domain (missing parts from reference TRBV2 and TRBJ1-2): EPEVTQTPSHQVTQMGQEVILRCVPISNHLYFYWYRQILGQKVEFLVSFYNNEISEKSEIFDDQFSVERPDGSNFTLKIRSTKLEDSAMYFCASEANYGYTFGSGTRLTVV.

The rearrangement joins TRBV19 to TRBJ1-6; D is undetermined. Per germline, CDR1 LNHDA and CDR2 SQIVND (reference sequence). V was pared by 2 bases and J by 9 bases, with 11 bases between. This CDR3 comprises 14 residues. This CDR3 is CASSISRRASPLHF. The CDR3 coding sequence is TGTGCCAGTAGTATATCCCGGAGGGCTTCACCCCTCCACTTT.

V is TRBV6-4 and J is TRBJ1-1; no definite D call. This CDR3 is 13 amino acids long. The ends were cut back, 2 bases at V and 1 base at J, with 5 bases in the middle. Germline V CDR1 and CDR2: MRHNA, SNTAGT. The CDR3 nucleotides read TGTGCCAGCAGTGACGGCAGGAACACTGAAGCTTTCTTT. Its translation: CASSDGRNTEAFF.

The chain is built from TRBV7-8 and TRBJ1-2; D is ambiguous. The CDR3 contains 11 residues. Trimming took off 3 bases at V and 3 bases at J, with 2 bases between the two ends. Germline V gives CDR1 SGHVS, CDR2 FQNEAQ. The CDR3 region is CASSFDYGYTF. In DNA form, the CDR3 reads TGTGCCAGCAGCTTCGACTATGGCTACACCTTC.

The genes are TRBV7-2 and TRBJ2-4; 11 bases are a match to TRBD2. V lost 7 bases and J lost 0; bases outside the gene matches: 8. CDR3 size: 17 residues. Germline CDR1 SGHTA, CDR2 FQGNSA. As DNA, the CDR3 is TGTGCCAGCACCCGACTAGCGGGGATGGTAGCCAAAAACATTCAGTACTTC. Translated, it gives CASTRLAGMVAKNIQYF. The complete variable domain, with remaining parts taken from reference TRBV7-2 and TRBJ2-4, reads GAGVSQSPSNKVTEKGKDVELRCDPISGHTALYWYRQSLGQGLEFLIYFQGNSAPDKSGLPSDRFSAERTGGSVSTLTIQRTQQEDSAVYLCASTRLAGMVAKNIQYFGAGTRLSVL.

The CDR3 reads CASSRLKGLAGVNEQFF. The DNA of the CDR3 is TGTGCCAGCAGCCGACTGAAGGGACTAGCGGGAGTCAATGAGCAGTTCTTC. V is TRBV7-9 and J is TRBJ2-1; 14 bases fit TRBD2. The CDR3 is 17 amino acids. The junction had 9 bases not matched to a gene; V was cut back by 5 bases and J by 6 bases. Germline-derived CDR1 and CDR2 are SEHNR and FQNEAQ (reference sequence).

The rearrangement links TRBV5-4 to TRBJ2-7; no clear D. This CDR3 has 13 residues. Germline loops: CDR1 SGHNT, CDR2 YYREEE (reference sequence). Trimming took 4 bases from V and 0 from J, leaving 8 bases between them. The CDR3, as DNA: TGTGCCAGCAGCCCCCGACACTCCTACGAGCAGTACTTC. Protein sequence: CASSPRHSYEQYF.

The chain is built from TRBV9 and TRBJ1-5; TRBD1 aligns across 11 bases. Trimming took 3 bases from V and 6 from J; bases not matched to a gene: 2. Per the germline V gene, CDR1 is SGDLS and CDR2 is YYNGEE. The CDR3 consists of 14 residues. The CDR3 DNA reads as TGTGCCAGCAGCGGAGGGACAGGGGGTCAGCCCCAGCATTTT. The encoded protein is CASSGGTGGQPQHF.

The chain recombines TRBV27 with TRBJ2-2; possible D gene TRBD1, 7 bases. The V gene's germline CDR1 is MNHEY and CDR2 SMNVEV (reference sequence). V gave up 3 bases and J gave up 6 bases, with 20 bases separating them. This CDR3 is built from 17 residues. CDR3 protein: CASSFQKTGRFAGELFF. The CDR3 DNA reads TGTGCCAGCAGTTTCCAGAAGACAGGGAGGTTCGCCGGGGAGCTGTTTTTT.

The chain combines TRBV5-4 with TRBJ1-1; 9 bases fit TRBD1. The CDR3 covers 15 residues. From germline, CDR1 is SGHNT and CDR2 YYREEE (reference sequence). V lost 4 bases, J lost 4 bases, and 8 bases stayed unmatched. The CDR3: CASSPSTGGGTEAFF. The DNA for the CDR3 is TGTGCCAGCAGCCCTTCGACAGGGGGAGGCACTGAAGCTTTCTTT.

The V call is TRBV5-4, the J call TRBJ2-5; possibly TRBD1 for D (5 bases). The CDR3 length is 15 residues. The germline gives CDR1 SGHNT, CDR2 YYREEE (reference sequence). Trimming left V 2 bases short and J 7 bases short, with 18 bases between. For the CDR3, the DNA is TGTGCCAGCAGCTTAAGCCTACAGGCCAAAGGGACCCAGTACTTC. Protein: CASSLSLQAKGTQYF.

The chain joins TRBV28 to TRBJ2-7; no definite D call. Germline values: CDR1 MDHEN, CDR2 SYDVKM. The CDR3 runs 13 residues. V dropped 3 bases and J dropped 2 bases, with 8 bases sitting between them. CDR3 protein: CASSLVRAYEQYF. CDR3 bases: TGTGCCAGCAGTTTGGTACGGGCCTACGAGCAGTACTTC.